The source of this T cell receptor (beta chain) is a study of blood T cell repertoires in COVID-19. At the level of the study: Some COVID-19 samples were acute and others convalescent; all came from the United States, Italy and Spain. Sources were T cells, B-cell-depleted T cells, or PBMCs; the material itself was cDNA or gDNA.

The germline CDR1 and CDR2 sequences are SNHLY and FYNNEI. The CDR3 sequence is 14 residues long. Germline trimming cut 6 bases from V and 0 bases from J; bases unmatched to any gene: 0. Per the original data handling: Reference gene primer amplification gave estimated nucleated cell counts. Some clones are missing from TCRdb's copy, which holds only in-frame ones; the method was immunoSEQ multiplex PCR. V and J calls and clone size are copied from that table; D and trimming were computed from the DNA. The repertoire has over 200,000 clones, roughly 89% of them found once; the top ten carry 5.5% to 7.5%.

The sequenced sample was PBMCs or T cells enriched from blood (not recorded which). This sequence joins TRBV2 and TRBJ1-4, with 8 bases matching TRBD1. The receptor comes from a woman in her 40s who had recovered from COVID-19. Here the CDR3 reads CASRDRATNEKLFF. The CDR3 nucleotides read TGTGCCAGCAGGGACAGGGCAACTAATGAAAAACTGTTTTTT.